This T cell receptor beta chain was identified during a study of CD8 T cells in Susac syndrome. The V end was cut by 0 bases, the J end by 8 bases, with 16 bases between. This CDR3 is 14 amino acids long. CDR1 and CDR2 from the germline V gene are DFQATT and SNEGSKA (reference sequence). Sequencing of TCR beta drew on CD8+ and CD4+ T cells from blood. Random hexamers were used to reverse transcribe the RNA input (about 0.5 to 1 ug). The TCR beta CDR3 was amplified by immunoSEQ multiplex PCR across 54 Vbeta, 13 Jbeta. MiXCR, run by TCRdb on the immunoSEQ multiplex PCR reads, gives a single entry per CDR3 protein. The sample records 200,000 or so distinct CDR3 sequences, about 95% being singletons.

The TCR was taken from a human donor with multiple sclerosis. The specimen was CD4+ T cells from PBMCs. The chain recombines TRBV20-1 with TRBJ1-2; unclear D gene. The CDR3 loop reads CSARDSGGLGGYTF. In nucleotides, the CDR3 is TGCAGTGCTAGAGATTCAGGAGGGTTAGGCGGCTACACCTTC.